This paragraph reports one T cell receptor (beta chain). The CDR3 extends over 13 amino acids. CDR1 and CDR2 from the germline V gene are SGDLS and YYNGEE. Trimming shortened V by 0 bases and J by 6 bases, and 9 bases separated the two germline ends. This entry is derived from a study of blood T cell repertoires in COVID-19. Study details: Researchers got acute and convalescent COVID-19 samples from the United States, Italy and Spain. In each case, the material was cDNA or gDNA derived from T cells, B-cell-depleted T cells, or PBMCs.

Study processing details: Reference gene primer amplification yielded estimated nucleated cell counts. The method was immunoSEQ multiplex PCR; TCRdb's version includes in-frame clones alone and lacks a portion of them. V and J calls and clone size come straight from that table; D and trimming were deduced from the DNA. This sample yields about 160,000 clones, of which 85% are seen a single time; approximately 3.3% belongs to the top ten. The sequenced sample was peripheral blood. This TCR derives from a human donor with acute or convalescent COVID-19. The donor label of this sample is uncertain. The V gene is TRBV9, the J gene TRBJ1-2; the D is unclear. The CDR3 here is CASSVAQLDGYTF. CDR3 bases: TGTGCCAGCAGCGTAGCACAGTTGGATGGCTACACCTTC.